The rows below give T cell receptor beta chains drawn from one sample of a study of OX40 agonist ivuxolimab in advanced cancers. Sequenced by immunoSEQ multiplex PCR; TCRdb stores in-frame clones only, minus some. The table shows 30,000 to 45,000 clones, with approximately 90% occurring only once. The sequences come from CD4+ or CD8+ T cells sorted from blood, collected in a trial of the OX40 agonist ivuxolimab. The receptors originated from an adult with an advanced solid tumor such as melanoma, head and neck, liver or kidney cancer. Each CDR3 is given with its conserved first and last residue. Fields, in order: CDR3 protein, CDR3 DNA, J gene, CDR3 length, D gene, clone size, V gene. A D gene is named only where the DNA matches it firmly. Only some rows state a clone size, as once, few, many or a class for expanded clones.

CDR3 protein: CASSQTGPDGTQYF; CDR3 DNA: TGCGCCAGCAGCCAAACCGGGCCCGACGGGACGCAGTATTTT; J gene: TRBJ2-3; CDR3 length: 14; D gene: -; clone size: -; V gene: TRBV5-1
CDR3 protein: CASSLVRGSIYNEQFF; CDR3 DNA: TGTGCCAGCAGCTTGGTTCGCGGGAGCATCTACAATGAGCAGTTCTTC; J gene: TRBJ2-1; CDR3 length: 16; D gene: TRBD2; clone size: -; V gene: TRBV5-4
CDR3 protein: CASSSGTSGYNEQFF; CDR3 DNA: TGTGCCAGCAGCTCCGGGACTAGCGGATACAATGAGCAGTTCTTC; J gene: TRBJ2-1; CDR3 length: 15; D gene: TRBD2; clone size: -; V gene: TRBV11-2
CDR3 protein: CASSATSGSYNEQFF; CDR3 DNA: TGTGCCAGCAGCGCCACTAGCGGGAGTTACAATGAGCAGTTCTTC; J gene: TRBJ2-1; CDR3 length: 15; D gene: TRBD2; clone size: -; V gene: TRBV9
CDR3 protein: CSVEDGGQIEKLFF; CDR3 DNA: TGCAGCGTTGAAGATGGGGGACAGATCGAAAAACTGTTTTTT; J gene: TRBJ1-4; CDR3 length: 14; D gene: TRBD1; clone size: -; V gene: TRBV29-1
CDR3 protein: CASSSYGTGASSEQYF; CDR3 DNA: TGTGCCAGCAGTTCTTATGGGACAGGGGCATCTTCCGAGCAGTACTTC; J gene: TRBJ2-7; CDR3 length: 16; D gene: TRBD1; clone size: -; V gene: TRBV28
CDR3 protein: CASSASGKGYTF; CDR3 DNA: TGTGCCAGCAGCGCTTCAGGGAAGGGCTACACCTTC; J gene: TRBJ1-2; CDR3 length: 12; D gene: -; clone size: -; V gene: TRBV9
CDR3 protein: CAISVTGEKLFF; CDR3 DNA: TGTGCCATCAGTGTCACAGGGGAAAAACTGTTTTTT; J gene: TRBJ1-4; CDR3 length: 12; D gene: -; clone size: -; V gene: TRBV10-3
CDR3 protein: CASSGQGEANYGYTF; CDR3 DNA: TGTGCCAGCAGTGGACAGGGAGAAGCTAACTATGGCTACACCTTC; J gene: TRBJ1-2; CDR3 length: 15; D gene: TRBD1; clone size: -; V gene: TRBV6-6
CDR3 protein: CASTPGGLAGIYEQYF; CDR3 DNA: TGTGCCAGCACCCCGGGTGGACTAGCGGGGATCTACGAGCAGTACTTC; J gene: TRBJ2-7; CDR3 length: 16; D gene: TRBD2; clone size: -; V gene: TRBV7-2
CDR3 protein: CASSKYSSGEAFF; CDR3 DNA: TGCGCCAGCAGCAAGTACAGTTCAGGGGAAGCTTTCTTT; J gene: TRBJ1-1; CDR3 length: 13; D gene: -; clone size: once; V gene: TRBV5-1
CDR3 protein: CASSRGTGVADTQYF; CDR3 DNA: TGTGCCAGCAGCCGAGGGACAGGGGTCGCAGATACGCAGTATTTT; J gene: TRBJ2-3; CDR3 length: 15; D gene: TRBD1; clone size: -; V gene: TRBV5-8
CDR3 protein: CASILSPGQVRTGELFF; CDR3 DNA: TGTGCCAGCATCCTTTCTCCGGGACAGGTCCGAACCGGGGAGCTGTTTTTT; J gene: TRBJ2-2; CDR3 length: 17; D gene: TRBD1; clone size: -; V gene: TRBV11-2
CDR3 protein: CASSLTGVHTGELFF; CDR3 DNA: TGCGCCAGCAGCTTGACAGGGGTGCACACCGGGGAGCTGTTTTTT; J gene: TRBJ2-2; CDR3 length: 15; D gene: TRBD1; clone size: -; V gene: TRBV5-1
CDR3 protein: CSVAASSGANVLTF; CDR3 DNA: TGCAGCGTCGCAGCAAGCTCTGGGGCCAACGTCCTGACTTTC; J gene: TRBJ2-6; CDR3 length: 14; D gene: -; clone size: -; V gene: TRBV29-1
CDR3 protein: CASRRTSGGASTDTQYF; CDR3 DNA: TGTGCCAGCAGAAGGACTAGCGGGGGAGCTAGCACAGATACGCAGTATTTT; J gene: TRBJ2-3; CDR3 length: 17; D gene: TRBD2; clone size: -; V gene: TRBV2
CDR3 protein: CASTGLTSYNEQFF; CDR3 DNA: TGTGCCAGCACTGGGTTAACCTCCTACAATGAGCAGTTCTTC; J gene: TRBJ2-1; CDR3 length: 14; D gene: -; clone size: -; V gene: TRBV2
CDR3 protein: CASRPPGRTNEKLFF; CDR3 DNA: TGTGCCAGCAGACCTCCGGGCCGGACTAATGAAAAACTGTTTTTT; J gene: TRBJ1-4; CDR3 length: 15; D gene: -; clone size: -; V gene: TRBV27
CDR3 protein: CASSLIKGSNQPQHF; CDR3 DNA: TGTGCCAGCAGTTTAATTAAAGGGAGCAATCAGCCCCAGCATTTT; J gene: TRBJ1-5; CDR3 length: 15; D gene: -; clone size: -; V gene: TRBV27
CDR3 protein: CASSGTGGSNQPQHF; CDR3 DNA: TGTGCCAGCAGCGGGACAGGGGGCAGCAATCAGCCCCAGCATTTT; J gene: TRBJ1-5; CDR3 length: 15; D gene: TRBD1; clone size: -; V gene: TRBV9
CDR3 protein: CAWRLRDHGYETQYF; CDR3 DNA: TGTGCCTGGCGTCTCAGGGACCACGGCTACGAGACCCAGTACTTC; J gene: TRBJ2-5; CDR3 length: 15; D gene: -; clone size: -; V gene: TRBV30
CDR3 protein: CAWSDAYGRRRLVDGYTF; CDR3 DNA: TGTGCCTGGAGTGATGCATACGGCAGACGGCGGCTTGTTGATGGCTACACCTTC; J gene: TRBJ1-2; CDR3 length: 18; D gene: -; clone size: -; V gene: TRBV30
CDR3 protein: CSVGEGASSGNTIYF; CDR3 DNA: TGCAGCGTTGGTGAGGGGGCTAGCTCTGGAAACACCATATATTTT; J gene: TRBJ1-3; CDR3 length: 15; D gene: TRBD1; clone size: -; V gene: TRBV29-1
CDR3 protein: CASSYSRQGGELFF; CDR3 DNA: TGTGCCAGCAGTTACTCTCGACAGGGCGGAGAGCTGTTTTTT; J gene: TRBJ2-2; CDR3 length: 14; D gene: TRBD1; clone size: -; V gene: TRBV6-5
CDR3 protein: CASSRGQGSSGTF; CDR3 DNA: TGTGCCAGCAGCAGGGGTCAAGGATCTAGCGGCACCTTC; J gene: TRBJ1-2; CDR3 length: 13; D gene: -; clone size: -; V gene: TRBV7-2
CDR3 protein: CATSGRGNTEAFF; CDR3 DNA: TGTGCCACCAGCGGTAGGGGGAACACTGAAGCTTTCTTT; J gene: TRBJ1-1; CDR3 length: 13; D gene: -; clone size: -; V gene: TRBV15
CDR3 protein: CASSVHAVNNAGYTF; CDR3 DNA: TGTGCCAGCAGCGTACACGCGGTAAATAACGCCGGCTACACCTTC; J gene: TRBJ1-2; CDR3 length: 15; D gene: -; clone size: -; V gene: TRBV9
CDR3 protein: CASSPLAGGRTDTQYF; CDR3 DNA: TGTGCCAGCAGCCCTTTAGCGGGAGGAAGGACAGATACGCAGTATTTT; J gene: TRBJ2-3; CDR3 length: 16; D gene: TRBD2; clone size: once; V gene: TRBV9
CDR3 protein: CASRPGPNYGYTF; CDR3 DNA: TGTGCCAGCCGCCCCGGGCCTAACTATGGCTACACCTTC; J gene: TRBJ1-2; CDR3 length: 13; D gene: -; clone size: -; V gene: TRBV21-1
CDR3 protein: CARSADRRAQDNEQFF; CDR3 DNA: TGTGCCAGAAGCGCCGACCGGAGGGCCCAAGACAATGAGCAGTTCTTC; J gene: TRBJ2-1; CDR3 length: 16; D gene: -; clone size: -; V gene: TRBV5-3
CDR3 protein: CASSPPRDLKETQYF; CDR3 DNA: TGCGCCAGCAGCCCCCCCCGCGACCTCAAAGAGACCCAGTACTTC; J gene: TRBJ2-5; CDR3 length: 15; D gene: -; clone size: -; V gene: TRBV5-1
CDR3 protein: CASSLTSDNEQFF; CDR3 DNA: TGCGCCAGCAGCTTGACTAGCGACAATGAGCAGTTCTTC; J gene: TRBJ2-1; CDR3 length: 13; D gene: TRBD2; clone size: -; V gene: TRBV5-1
CDR3 protein: CASSLLRNYRGGYTF; CDR3 DNA: TGTGCCAGCAGCTTATTAAGGAATTACAGGGGAGGCTACACCTTC; J gene: TRBJ1-2; CDR3 length: 15; D gene: TRBD1; clone size: -; V gene: TRBV7-8
CDR3 protein: CASSSPPELTDTQYF; CDR3 DNA: TGTGCCAGCAGTTCCCCTCCAGAGCTCACAGATACGCAGTATTTT; J gene: TRBJ2-3; CDR3 length: 15; D gene: -; clone size: -; V gene: TRBV28
CDR3 protein: CASSPILAGENNEQFF; CDR3 DNA: TGCGCCAGCAGCCCTATACTAGCGGGGGAGAACAATGAGCAGTTCTTC; J gene: TRBJ2-1; CDR3 length: 16; D gene: TRBD2; clone size: -; V gene: TRBV5-1
CDR3 protein: CASSFPGGGSYEQYF; CDR3 DNA: TGTGCCAGCAGCTTTCCCGGGGGGGGTAGCTACGAGCAGTACTTC; J gene: TRBJ2-7; CDR3 length: 15; D gene: TRBD2; clone size: -; V gene: TRBV5-6
CDR3 protein: CASSFGRYEQYF; CDR3 DNA: TGTGCCAGCAGCTTCGGGAGGTACGAGCAGTACTTC; J gene: TRBJ2-7; CDR3 length: 12; D gene: TRBD2; clone size: -; V gene: TRBV7-2
CDR3 protein: CASRPRWDSYEQYF; CDR3 DNA: TGTGCCAGTAGACCTAGGTGGGACAGCTACGAGCAGTACTTC; J gene: TRBJ2-7; CDR3 length: 14; D gene: TRBD1; clone size: -; V gene: TRBV19
CDR3 protein: CATSRGAGLADPYNEQFF; CDR3 DNA: TGTGCCACCAGCAGAGGGGCGGGACTAGCGGACCCCTACAATGAGCAGTTCTTC; J gene: TRBJ2-1; CDR3 length: 18; D gene: TRBD2; clone size: -; V gene: TRBV15
CDR3 protein: CASSIAGFYGYTF; CDR3 DNA: TGTGCCAGTAGTATAGCCGGGTTCTATGGCTACACCTTC; J gene: TRBJ1-2; CDR3 length: 13; D gene: -; clone size: -; V gene: TRBV19
CDR3 protein: CASSVETANTEAFF; CDR3 DNA: TGTGCCAGCAGTGTCGAGACGGCTAACACTGAAGCTTTCTTT; J gene: TRBJ1-1; CDR3 length: 14; D gene: -; clone size: -; V gene: TRBV2